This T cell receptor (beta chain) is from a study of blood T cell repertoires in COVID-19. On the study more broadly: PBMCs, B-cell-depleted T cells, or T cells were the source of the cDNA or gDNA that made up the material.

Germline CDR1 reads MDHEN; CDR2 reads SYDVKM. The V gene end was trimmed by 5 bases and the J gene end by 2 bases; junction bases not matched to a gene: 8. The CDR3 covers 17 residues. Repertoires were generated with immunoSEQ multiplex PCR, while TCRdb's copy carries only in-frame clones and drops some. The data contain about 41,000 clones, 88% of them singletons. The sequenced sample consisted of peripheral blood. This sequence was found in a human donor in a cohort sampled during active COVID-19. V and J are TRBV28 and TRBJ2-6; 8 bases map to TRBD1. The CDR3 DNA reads TGTGCCAGCAGTGGACAGGGAGGAATCCCTGGGGCCAACGTCCTGACTTTC. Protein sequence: CASSGQGGIPGANVLTF.